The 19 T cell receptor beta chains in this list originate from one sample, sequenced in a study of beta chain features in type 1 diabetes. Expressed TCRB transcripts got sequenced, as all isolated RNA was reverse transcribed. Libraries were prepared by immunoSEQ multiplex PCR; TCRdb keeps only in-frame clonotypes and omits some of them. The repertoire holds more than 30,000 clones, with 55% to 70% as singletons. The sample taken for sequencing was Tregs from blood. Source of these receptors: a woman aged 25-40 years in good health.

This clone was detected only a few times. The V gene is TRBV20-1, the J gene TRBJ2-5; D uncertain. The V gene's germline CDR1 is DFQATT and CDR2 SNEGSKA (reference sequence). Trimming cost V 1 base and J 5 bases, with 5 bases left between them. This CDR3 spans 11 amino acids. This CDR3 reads CSARARETQYF. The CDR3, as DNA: TGCAGTGCTAGAGCCCGGGAGACCCAGTACTTC.

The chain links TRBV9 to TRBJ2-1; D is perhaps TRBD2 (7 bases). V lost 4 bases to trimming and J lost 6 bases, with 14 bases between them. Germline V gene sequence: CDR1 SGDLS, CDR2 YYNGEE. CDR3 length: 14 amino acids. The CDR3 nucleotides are TGTGCCAGCAGCCCGATGGGGGGGCTCAATGAGCAGTTCTTC. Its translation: CASSPMGGLNEQFF.

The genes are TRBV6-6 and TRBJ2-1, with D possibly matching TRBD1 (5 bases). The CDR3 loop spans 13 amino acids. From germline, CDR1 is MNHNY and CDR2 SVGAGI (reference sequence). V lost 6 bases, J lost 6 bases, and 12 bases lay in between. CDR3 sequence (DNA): TGTGCCAGCAGAGGGGTAGGGCCCAATGAGCAGTTCTTC. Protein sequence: CASRGVGPNEQFF.

The CDR3 DNA reads as TGTGCCAGCAGCTTAATGGGCAATTCAAACTACGAGCAGTACTTC. Its protein product is CASSLMGNSNYEQYF. V and J are TRBV7-3 and TRBJ2-7; D unresolved. Germline V gene data show CDR1 as SGHTA and CDR2 as FQGTGA. The CDR3 has 15 amino acids. Trimming pared 1 base from V and 3 bases from J, leaving 13 bases between.

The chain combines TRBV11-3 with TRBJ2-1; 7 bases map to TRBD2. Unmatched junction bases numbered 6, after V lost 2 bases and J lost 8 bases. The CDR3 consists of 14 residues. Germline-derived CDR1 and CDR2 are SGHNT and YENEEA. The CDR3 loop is CASSLSGGSDEQFF. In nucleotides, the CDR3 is TGTGCCAGCAGCTTATCGGGCGGGAGCGATGAGCAGTTCTTC.

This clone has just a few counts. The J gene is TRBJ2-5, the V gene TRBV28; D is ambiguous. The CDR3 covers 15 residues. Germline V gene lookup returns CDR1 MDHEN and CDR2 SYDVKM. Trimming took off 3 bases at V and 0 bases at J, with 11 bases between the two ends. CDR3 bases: TGTGCCAGCAGTTTCCGCCTAATGTACCAAGAGACCCAGTACTTC. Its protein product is CASSFRLMYQETQYF.

CDR3 DNA: TGTGCCAGCAGTTATTCAAACAGGGGGGACTATGGCTACACCTTC. This translates into CASSYSNRGDYGYTF. The rearrangement uses TRBV6-5 and TRBJ1-2, with TRBD1 matching 8 bases. V gave up 3 bases and J gave up 3 bases; unmatched junction bases: 6. This CDR3 has 15 residues. The germline V gene encodes CDR1 MNHEY and CDR2 SVGAGI.

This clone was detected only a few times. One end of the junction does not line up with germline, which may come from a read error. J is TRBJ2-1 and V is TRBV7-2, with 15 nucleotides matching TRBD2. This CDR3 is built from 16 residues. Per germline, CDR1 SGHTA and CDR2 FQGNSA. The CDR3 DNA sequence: TGTGCTAGCAGCACGGGACTAGCGGGAGGCCAGGGTGAGCAGTTCTTC. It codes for CASSTGLAGGQGEQFF.

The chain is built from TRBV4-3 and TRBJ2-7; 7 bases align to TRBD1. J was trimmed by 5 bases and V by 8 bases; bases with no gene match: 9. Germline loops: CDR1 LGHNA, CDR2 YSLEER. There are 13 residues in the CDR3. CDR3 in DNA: TGCGCCAGCCGTCCCGACAGGGTCCACGAGCAGTACTTC. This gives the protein CASRPDRVHEQYF.

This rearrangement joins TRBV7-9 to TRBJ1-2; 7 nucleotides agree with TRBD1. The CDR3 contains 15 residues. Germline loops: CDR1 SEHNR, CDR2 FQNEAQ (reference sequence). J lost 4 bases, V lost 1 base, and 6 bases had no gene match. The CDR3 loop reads CASSLGRGQIYGYTF. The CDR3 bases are TGTGCCAGCAGCTTAGGAAGGGGACAGATCTATGGCTACACCTTC.

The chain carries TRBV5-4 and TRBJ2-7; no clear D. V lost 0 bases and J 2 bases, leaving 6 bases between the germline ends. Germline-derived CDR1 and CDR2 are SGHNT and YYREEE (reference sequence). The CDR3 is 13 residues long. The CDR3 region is CASSLVPTYEQYF. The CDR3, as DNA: TGTGCCAGCAGCTTGGTCCCCACCTACGAGCAGTACTTC.

CDR3 loop: CASSLRTSGGNTGELFF. The CDR3 DNA is TGTGCCAGCAGCTTGAGGACTAGCGGGGGGAACACCGGGGAGCTGTTTTTT. The gene calls are TRBV5-5 and TRBJ2-2, with TRBD2 matching over 13 bases. With 1 base clipped from V and 1 base from J, the junction kept 1 base outside the gene matches. CDR3 length: 17 amino acids. Germline V gene data show CDR1 as SGHKS and CDR2 as YYEKEE (reference sequence). The entire variable domain, with the rest obtained from reference TRBV5-5 and TRBJ2-2, is as follows: DAGVTQSPTHLIKTRGQQVTLRCSPISGHKSVSWYQQVLGQGPQFIFQYYEKEERGRGNFPDRFSARQFPNYSSELNVNALLLGDSALYLCASSLRTSGGNTGELFFGEGSRLTVL.

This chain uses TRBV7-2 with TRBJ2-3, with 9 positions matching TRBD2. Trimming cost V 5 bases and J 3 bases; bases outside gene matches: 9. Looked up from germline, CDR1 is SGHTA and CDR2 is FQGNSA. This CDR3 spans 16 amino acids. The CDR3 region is CASSPRSGLATDTQYF. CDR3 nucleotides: TGTGCCAGCAGCCCAAGGTCGGGACTAGCAACAGATACGCAGTATTTT.

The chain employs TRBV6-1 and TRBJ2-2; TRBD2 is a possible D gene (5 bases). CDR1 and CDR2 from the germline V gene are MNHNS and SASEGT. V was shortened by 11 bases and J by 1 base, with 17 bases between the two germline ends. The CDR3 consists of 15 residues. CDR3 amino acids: CAGKRWSGNTGELFF. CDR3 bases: TGTGCCGGCAAGCGGTGGTCCGGGAACACCGGGGAGCTGTTTTTT.

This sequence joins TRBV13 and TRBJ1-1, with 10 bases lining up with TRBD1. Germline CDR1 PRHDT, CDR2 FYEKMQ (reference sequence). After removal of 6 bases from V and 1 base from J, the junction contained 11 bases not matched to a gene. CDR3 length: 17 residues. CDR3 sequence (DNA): TGTGCCAGCAGGGGACGACAGGGGGCCTTTGGGAACACTGAAGCTTTCTTT. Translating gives CASRGRQGAFGNTEAFF.

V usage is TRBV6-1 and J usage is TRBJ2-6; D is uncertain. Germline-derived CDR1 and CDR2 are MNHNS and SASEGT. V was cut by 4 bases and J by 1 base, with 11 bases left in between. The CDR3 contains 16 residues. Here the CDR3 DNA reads TGTGCCAGCAGTGGAGTGACTGCATCTGGGGCCAACGTCCTGACTTTC. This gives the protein CASSGVTASGANVLTF.

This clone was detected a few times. Here the CDR3 DNA reads TGTGCCAGCAGCCCGAAGCAAGGGACAGGGGACTACGAGCAGTACTTC. Its translation: CASSPKQGTGDYEQYF. This chain links TRBV7-9 with TRBJ2-7; 10 bases are shared with TRBD1. Germline assignment: CDR1 SEHNR and CDR2 FQNEAQ (reference sequence). This CDR3 spans 16 amino acids. The J segment lost 3 bases and the V segment lost 5 bases, leaving 10 bases of the junction unmatched.

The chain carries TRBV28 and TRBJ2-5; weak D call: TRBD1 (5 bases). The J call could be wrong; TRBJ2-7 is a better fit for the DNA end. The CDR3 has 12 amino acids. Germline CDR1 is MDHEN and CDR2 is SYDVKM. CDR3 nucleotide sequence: TGTGCCAGCAGTTTGTCTAGGGGCGAGCAGTACTTC. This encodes CASSLSRGEQYF.

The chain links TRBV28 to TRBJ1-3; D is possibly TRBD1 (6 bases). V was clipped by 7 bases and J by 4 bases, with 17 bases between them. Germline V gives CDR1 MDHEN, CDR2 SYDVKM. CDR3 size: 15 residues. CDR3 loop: CASTPPGTTGNTIYF. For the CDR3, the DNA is TGTGCCAGCACCCCCCCGGGGACAACAGGAAACACCATATATTTT. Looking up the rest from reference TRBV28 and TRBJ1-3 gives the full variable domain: DVKVTQSSRYLVKRTGEKVFLECVQDMDHENMFWYRQDPGLGLRLIYFSYDVKMKEKGDIPEGYSVSREKKERFSLILESASTNQTSMYLCASTPPGTTGNTIYFGEGSWLTVV.